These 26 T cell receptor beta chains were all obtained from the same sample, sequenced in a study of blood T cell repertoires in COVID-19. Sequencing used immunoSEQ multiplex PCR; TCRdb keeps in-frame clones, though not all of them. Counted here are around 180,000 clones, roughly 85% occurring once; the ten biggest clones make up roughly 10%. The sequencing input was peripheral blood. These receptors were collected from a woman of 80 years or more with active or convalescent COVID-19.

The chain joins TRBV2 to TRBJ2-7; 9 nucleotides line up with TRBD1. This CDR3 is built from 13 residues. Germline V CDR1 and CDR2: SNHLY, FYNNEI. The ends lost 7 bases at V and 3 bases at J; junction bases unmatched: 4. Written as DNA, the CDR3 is TGTGCCAGCATCCGGGACAGGGTCTACGAGCAGTACTTC. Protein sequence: CASIRDRVYEQYF. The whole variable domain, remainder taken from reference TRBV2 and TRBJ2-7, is EPEVTQTPSHQVTQMGQEVILRCVPISNHLYFYWYRQILGQKVEFLVSFYNNEISEKSEIFDDQFSVERPDGSNFTLKIRSTKLEDSAMYFCASIRDRVYEQYFGPGTRLTVT.

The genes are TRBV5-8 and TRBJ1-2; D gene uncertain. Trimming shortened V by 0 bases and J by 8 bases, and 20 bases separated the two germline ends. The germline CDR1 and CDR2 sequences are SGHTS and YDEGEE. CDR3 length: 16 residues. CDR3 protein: CASSLALSGRVQGYTF. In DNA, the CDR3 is TGTGCCAGCAGCTTGGCCCTCTCAGGTAGAGTTCAGGGCTACACCTTC.

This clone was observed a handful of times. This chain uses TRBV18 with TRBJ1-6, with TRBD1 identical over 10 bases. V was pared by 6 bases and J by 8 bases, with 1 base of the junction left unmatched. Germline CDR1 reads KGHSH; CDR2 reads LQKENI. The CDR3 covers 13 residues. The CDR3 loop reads CASSGQGDSPLHF. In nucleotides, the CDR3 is TGTGCCAGCTCCGGACAGGGGGATTCACCCCTCCACTTT.

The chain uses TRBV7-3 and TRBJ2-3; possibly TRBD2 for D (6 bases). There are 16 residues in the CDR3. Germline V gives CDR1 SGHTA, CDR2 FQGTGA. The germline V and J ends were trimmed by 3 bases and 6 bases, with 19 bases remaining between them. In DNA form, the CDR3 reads TGTGCCAGCAGCTTCAGACTAGACCCAACCCTCGATACGCAGTATTTT. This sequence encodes CASSFRLDPTLDTQYF.

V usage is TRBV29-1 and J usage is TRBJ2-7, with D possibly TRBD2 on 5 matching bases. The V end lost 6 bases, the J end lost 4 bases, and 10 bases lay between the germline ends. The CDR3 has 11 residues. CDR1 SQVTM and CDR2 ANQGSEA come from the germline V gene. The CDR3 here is CSVWERYEQYF. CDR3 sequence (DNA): TGCAGCGTCTGGGAGAGGTACGAGCAGTACTTC.

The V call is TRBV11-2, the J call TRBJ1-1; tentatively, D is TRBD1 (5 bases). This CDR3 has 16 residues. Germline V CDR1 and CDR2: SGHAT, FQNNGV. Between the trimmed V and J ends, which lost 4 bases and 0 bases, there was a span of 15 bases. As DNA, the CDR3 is TGTGCCAGCAGCTCTAACGGTCAGGGTTTGAACACTGAAGCTTTCTTT. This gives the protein CASSSNGQGLNTEAFF. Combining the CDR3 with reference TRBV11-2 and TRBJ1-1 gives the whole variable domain EAGVAQSPRYKIIEKRQSVAFWCNPISGHATLYWYQQILGQGPKLLIQFQNNGVVDDSQLPKDRFSAERLKGVDSTLKIQPAKLEDSAVYLCASSSNGQGLNTEAFFGQGTRLTVV.

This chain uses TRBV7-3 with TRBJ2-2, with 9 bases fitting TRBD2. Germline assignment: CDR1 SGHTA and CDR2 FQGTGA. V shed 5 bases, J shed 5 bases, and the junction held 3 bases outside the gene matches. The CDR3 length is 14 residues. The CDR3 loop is CASSKSGRTGELFF. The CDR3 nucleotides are TGTGCCAGCAGCAAAAGCGGGAGGACCGGGGAGCTGTTTTTT.

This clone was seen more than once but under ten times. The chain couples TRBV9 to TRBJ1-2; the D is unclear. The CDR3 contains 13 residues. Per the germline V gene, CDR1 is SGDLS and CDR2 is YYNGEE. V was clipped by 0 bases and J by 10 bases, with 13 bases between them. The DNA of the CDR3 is TGTGCCAGCAGCGTAGGAACGGGAGATATCTACACCTTC. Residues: CASSVGTGDIYTF. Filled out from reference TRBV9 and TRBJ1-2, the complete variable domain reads DSGVTQTPKHLITATGQRVTLRCSPRSGDLSVYWYQQSLDQGLQFLIQYYNGEERAKGNILERFSAQQFPDLHSELNLSSLELGDSALYFCASSVGTGDIYTFGSGTRLTVV.

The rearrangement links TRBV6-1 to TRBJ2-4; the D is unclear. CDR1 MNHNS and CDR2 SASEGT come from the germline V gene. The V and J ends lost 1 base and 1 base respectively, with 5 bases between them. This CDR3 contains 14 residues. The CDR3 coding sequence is TGTGCCAGCAGTGAAGGGCACGCCAAAAACATTCAGTACTTC. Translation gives CASSEGHAKNIQYF.

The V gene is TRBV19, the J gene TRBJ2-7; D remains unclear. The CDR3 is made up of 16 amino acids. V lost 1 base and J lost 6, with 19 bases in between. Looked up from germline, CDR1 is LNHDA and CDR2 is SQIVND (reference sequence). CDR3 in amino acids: CASSIGRRIVLSEQYF. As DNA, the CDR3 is TGTGCCAGTAGTATAGGTCGTCGAATCGTCCTATCCGAGCAGTACTTC.

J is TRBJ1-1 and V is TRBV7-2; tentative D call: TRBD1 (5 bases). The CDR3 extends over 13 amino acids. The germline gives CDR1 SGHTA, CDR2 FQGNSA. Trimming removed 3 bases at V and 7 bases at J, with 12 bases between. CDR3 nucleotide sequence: TGTGCCAGCAGCTTCGTCGGGCAGGGTGAAGCTTTCTTT. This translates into CASSFVGQGEAFF.

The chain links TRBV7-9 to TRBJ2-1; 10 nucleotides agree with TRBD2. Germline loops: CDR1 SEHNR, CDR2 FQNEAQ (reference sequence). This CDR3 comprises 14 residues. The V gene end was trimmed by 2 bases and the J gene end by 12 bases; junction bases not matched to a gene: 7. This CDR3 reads CASSLYGTSDGQFF. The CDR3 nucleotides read TGTGCCAGCAGCTTATATGGGACTAGCGATGGGCAGTTCTTC. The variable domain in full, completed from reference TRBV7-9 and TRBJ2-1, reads DTGVSQNPRHKITKRGQNVTFRCDPISEHNRLYWYRQTLGQGPEFLTYFQNEAQLEKSRLLSDRFSAERPKGSFSTLEIQRTEQGDSAMYLCASSLYGTSDGQFFGPGTRLTVL.

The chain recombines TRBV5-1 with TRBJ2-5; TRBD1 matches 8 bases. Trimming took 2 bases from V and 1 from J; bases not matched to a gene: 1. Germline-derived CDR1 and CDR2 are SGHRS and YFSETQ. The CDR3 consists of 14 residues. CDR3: CASSLTGGQETQYF. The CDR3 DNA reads TGCGCCAGCAGCTTAACAGGGGGCCAAGAGACCCAGTACTTC.

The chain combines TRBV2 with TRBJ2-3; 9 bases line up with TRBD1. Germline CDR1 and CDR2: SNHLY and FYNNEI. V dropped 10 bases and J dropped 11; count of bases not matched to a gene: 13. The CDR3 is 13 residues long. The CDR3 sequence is CAIAGTGTARQYF. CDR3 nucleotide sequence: TGTGCCATCGCCGGGACAGGGACTGCGAGGCAGTATTTT.

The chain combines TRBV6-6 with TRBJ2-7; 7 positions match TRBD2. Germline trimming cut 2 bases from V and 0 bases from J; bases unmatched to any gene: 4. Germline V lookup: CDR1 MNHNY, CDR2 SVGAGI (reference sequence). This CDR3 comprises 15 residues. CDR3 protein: CASSYPAGNSYEQYF. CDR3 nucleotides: TGTGCCAGCAGTTACCCAGCGGGAAACTCCTACGAGCAGTACTTC.

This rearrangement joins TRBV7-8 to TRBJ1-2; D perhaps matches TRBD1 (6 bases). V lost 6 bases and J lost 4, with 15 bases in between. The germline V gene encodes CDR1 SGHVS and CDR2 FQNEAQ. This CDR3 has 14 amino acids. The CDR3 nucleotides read TGTGCCAGCAGACCCAGGGGCCGGTTCTATGGCTACACCTTC. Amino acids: CASRPRGRFYGYTF.

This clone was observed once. The CDR3 sequence is CASSLGAAGETQYF. CDR3 DNA: TGCGCCAGCAGCTTGGGGGCCGCGGGAGAGACCCAGTACTTC. The genes are TRBV5-1 and TRBJ2-5, with a possible D match to TRBD2 (5 bases). Trimming shortened V by 0 bases and J by 4 bases, and 10 bases separated the two germline ends. Germline assignment: CDR1 SGHRS and CDR2 YFSETQ. The CDR3 has 14 residues. The full variable domain, in which reference TRBV5-1 and TRBJ2-5 provide the parts outside the CDR3, is KAGVTQTPRYLIKTRGQQVTLSCSPISGHRSVSWYQQTPGQGLQFLFEYFSETQRNKGNFPGRFSGRQFSNSRSEMNVSTLELGDSALYLCASSLGAAGETQYFGPGTRLLVL.

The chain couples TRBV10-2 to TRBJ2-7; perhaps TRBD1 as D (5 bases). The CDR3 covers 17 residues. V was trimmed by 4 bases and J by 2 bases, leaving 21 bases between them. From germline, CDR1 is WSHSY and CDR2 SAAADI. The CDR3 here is CASSAPSPRQTPYEQYF. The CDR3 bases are TGCGCCAGCAGTGCCCCTTCCCCACGACAGACCCCCTACGAGCAGTACTTC.

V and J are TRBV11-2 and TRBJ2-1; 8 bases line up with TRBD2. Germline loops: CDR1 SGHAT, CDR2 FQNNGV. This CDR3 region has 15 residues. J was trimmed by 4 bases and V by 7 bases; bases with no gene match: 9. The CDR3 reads CASKNGASGYNEQFF. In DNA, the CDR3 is TGTGCCAGCAAGAATGGGGCTAGCGGGTACAATGAGCAGTTCTTC.

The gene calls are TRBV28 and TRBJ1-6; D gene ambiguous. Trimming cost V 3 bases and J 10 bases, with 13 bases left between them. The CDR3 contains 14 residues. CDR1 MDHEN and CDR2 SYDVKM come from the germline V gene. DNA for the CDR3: TGTGCCAGCAGTTTCCCACCATCGGGGTCACCCCTCCACTTT. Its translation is CASSFPPSGSPLHF.

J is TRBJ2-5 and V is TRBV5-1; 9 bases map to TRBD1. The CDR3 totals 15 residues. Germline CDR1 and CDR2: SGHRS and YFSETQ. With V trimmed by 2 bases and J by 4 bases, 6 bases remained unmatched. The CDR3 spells CASSLQGARGETQYF. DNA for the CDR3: TGCGCCAGCAGCTTACAGGGGGCGAGGGGAGAGACCCAGTACTTC.

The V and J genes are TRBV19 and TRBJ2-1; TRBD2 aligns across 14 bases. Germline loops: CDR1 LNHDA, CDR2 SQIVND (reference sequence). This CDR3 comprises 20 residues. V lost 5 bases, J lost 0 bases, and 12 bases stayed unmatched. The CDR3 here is CASSGVTSGRALSSYNEQFF. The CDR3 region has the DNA TGTGCCAGTAGTGGGGTGACTAGCGGGAGGGCCCTGAGCTCCTACAATGAGCAGTTCTTC. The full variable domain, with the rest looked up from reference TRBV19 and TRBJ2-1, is DGGITQSPKYLFRKEGQNVTLSCEQNLNHDAMYWYRQDPGQGLRLIYYSQIVNDFQKGDIAEGYSVSREKKESFPLTVTSAQKNPTAFYLCASSGVTSGRALSSYNEQFFGPGTRLTVL.

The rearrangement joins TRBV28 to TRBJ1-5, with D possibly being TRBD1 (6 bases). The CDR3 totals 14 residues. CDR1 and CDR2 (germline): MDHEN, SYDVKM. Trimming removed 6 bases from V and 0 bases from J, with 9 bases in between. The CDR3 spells CASRPGDSNQPQHF. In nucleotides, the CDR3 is TGTGCCAGCAGGCCAGGGGATAGCAATCAGCCCCAGCATTTT.

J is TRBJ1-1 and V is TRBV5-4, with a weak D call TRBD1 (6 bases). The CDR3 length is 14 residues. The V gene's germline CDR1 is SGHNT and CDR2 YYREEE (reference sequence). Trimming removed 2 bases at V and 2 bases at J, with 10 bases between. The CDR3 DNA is TGTGCCAGCAGCTTACCGGGACAAAACACTGAAGCTTTCTTT. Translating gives CASSLPGQNTEAFF.

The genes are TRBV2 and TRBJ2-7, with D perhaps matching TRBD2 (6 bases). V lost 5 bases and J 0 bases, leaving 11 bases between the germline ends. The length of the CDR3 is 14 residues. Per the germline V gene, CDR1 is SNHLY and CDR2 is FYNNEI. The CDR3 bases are TGTGCCAGCAGTACCGGGACTCCCTCCTACGAGCAGTACTTC. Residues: CASSTGTPSYEQYF.

This CDR3 reads CASSRPGTGFLEQYF. CDR3 bases: TGCGCCAGCAGCCGTCCCGGGACAGGGTTTCTCGAGCAGTACTTC. This sequence joins TRBV4-1 and TRBJ2-7; 9 bases align to TRBD1. Looked up from germline, CDR1 is MGHRA and CDR2 is YSYEKL. This CDR3 has 15 residues. V was clipped by 4 bases and J by 6 bases; unmatched bases: 10.